A selection of T cell receptor beta chains follows, all from one sample in a study of tumor T cells in aggressive B-cell lymphoma. Generated by immunoSEQ multiplex PCR, the TCRdb table keeps only in-frame clones and is missing some. The data contain approximately 12,000 clones, approximately 91% of them singletons. Sequenced material: tumor tissue. Every receptor here comes from an adult with diffuse large B cell lymphoma. Both conserved end residues are part of each CDR3. D genes are given only for firm matches. The size entry is marked missing in some rows and otherwise reads once, few, many or a size class.

V gene,clone size,J gene,D gene,CDR3 protein,CDR3 DNA
TRBV2,-,TRBJ2-1,TRBD2,CASRISAGGSEQFF,TGTGCCAGCAGAATATCAGCGGGGGGGAGTGAGCAGTTCTTC
TRBV4-1,-,TRBJ2-7,TRBD1,CASSPWTGIISYEQYF,TGCGCCAGCAGCCCTTGGACAGGGATTATTTCCTACGAGCAGTACTTC
TRBV6-5,-,TRBJ1-6,-,CASSYSSWELTPLHF,TGTGCCAGCAGTTACTCGAGTTGGGAGTTGACACCCCTCCACTTT
TRBV7-2,-,TRBJ2-7,-,CASSLVQGPYEQYF,TGTGCCAGCAGCTTAGTTCAGGGGCCCTACGAGCAGTACTTC
TRBV27,-,TRBJ2-7,TRBD1,CASSYGTASYEQYF,TGTGCCAGCAGTTATGGGACAGCCTCCTACGAGCAGTACTTC
TRBV6-6,-,TRBJ1-5,-,CASSTSGRDSNQPQHF,TGTGCCAGCAGTACATCGGGCAGGGATAGCAATCAGCCCCAGCATTTT
TRBV19,-,TRBJ2-3,TRBD2,CASSILAGGTDTQYF,TGTGCCAGTAGTATATTAGCGGGGGGCACAGATACGCAGTATTTT
TRBV4-2,-,TRBJ1-1,-,CASSPPGGAEAFF,TGTGCCAGCAGCCCCCCGGGGGGGGCTGAAGCTTTCTTT
TRBV7-2,-,TRBJ2-3,TRBD2,CASSLALAVRTDTQYF,TGTGCCAGCAGCTTAGCCCTAGCGGTTCGCACAGATACGCAGTATTTT
TRBV28,-,TRBJ2-7,-,CASQWSSSYEQYF,TGTGCCAGCCAATGGAGTAGCTCCTACGAGCAGTACTTC
TRBV7-8,-,TRBJ1-5,-,CASSLSGGAAANQPQHF,TGTGCCAGCAGCTTATCGGGGGGCGCGGCGGCTAATCAGCCCCAGCATTTT
TRBV5-1,-,TRBJ2-7,-,CASSLGITGPREQYF,TGCGCCAGCAGCTTGGGAATTACAGGGCCCCGCGAGCAGTACTTC
TRBV29-1,-,TRBJ1-1,-,CSVRGGAEAFF,TGCAGCGTTCGTGGGGGCGCTGAAGCTTTCTTT
TRBV6-6,-,TRBJ1-6,TRBD1,CASRSDRPPNSPLHF,TGTGCCAGCAGATCGGACAGGCCCCCCAATTCACCCCTCCACTTT
TRBV30,-,TRBJ1-5,-,CAWGHRQSAQHF,TGTGCCTGGGGGCATAGGCAATCAGCCCAGCATTTT
TRBV7-2,-,TRBJ2-7,TRBD2,CASSLFTSGVYEQYF,TGTGCCAGCAGCTTATTCACTAGCGGGGTTTACGAGCAGTACTTC
TRBV28,once,TRBJ2-3,TRBD2,CANPGSGRAEDTQYF,TGTGCCAACCCAGGGAGCGGGAGGGCCGAAGATACGCAGTATTTT
TRBV7-2,once,TRBJ2-1,TRBD1,CASSLTGNEQFF,TGTGCCAGCAGCCTGACAGGGAATGAGCAGTTCTTC
TRBV13,-,TRBJ1-4,TRBD1,CASSLSGDRGEKLFF,TGTGCCAGCAGCCTATCCGGAGACAGGGGGGAAAAACTGTTTTTT
TRBV28,once,TRBJ2-7,TRBD1,CASSLLGGTGTYEQYF,TGTGCCAGCAGTTTACTGGGCGGGACAGGAACCTACGAGCAGTACTTC
TRBV6-1,few,TRBJ2-5,-,CASSDSLSPQETQYF,TGTGCCAGCAGTGACTCCTTAAGCCCTCAAGAGACCCAGTACTTC
TRBV20-1,-,TRBJ2-3,TRBD2,CSASLAGTQYF,TGCAGTGCTAGCCTAGCGGGTACGCAGTATTTT
TRBV19,-,TRBJ2-7,-,CASRSQGGEQYF,TGTGCCAGTAGGTCACAGGGTGGAGAGCAGTACTTC
TRBV27,-,TRBJ2-5,-,CASSPGLFQETQYF,TGTGCCAGCAGTCCAGGACTGTTCCAAGAGACCCAGTACTTC
TRBV4-1,-,TRBJ1-1,-,CASSSGLTGTEAFF,TGCGCCAGCAGTTCAGGGTTGACTGGCACTGAAGCTTTCTTT
TRBV7-8,-,TRBJ2-1,-,CASSPRAGYNEQFF,TGTGCCAGCAGCCCGCGGGCGGGGTACAATGAGCAGTTCTTC
TRBV7-9,-,TRBJ2-3,-,CASSLGASSTDTQYF,TGTGCCAGCAGCTTGGGGGCATCTAGCACAGATACGCAGTATTTT
TRBV7-2,-,TRBJ2-2,-,CASSPWEFTGELFF,TGTGCCAGCAGCCCCTGGGAGTTCACCGGGGAGCTGTTTTTT
TRBV29-1,-,TRBJ2-1,TRBD1,CSVGQGNEQFF,TGCAGCGTTGGACAGGGAAATGAGCAGTTCTTC
TRBV7-9,-,TRBJ1-5,-,CASSPGGAQPQHF,TGTGCCAGCAGCCCCGGGGGGGCCCAGCCCCAGCATTTT
TRBV2,-,TRBJ2-7,TRBD2,CASRSPGLAGEQYF,TGTGCCAGCAGGTCTCCGGGACTAGCGGGGGAGCAGTACTTC
TRBV18,-,TRBJ2-5,TRBD2,CASSPVLAGNQETQYF,TGTGCCAGCTCACCTGTTCTAGCGGGCAACCAAGAGACCCAGTACTTC
TRBV18,-,TRBJ2-3,-,CASSPGVGLQGDTQYF,TGTGCCAGCTCACCAGGGGTTGGACTCCAGGGGGATACGCAGTATTTT
TRBV19,-,TRBJ2-3,TRBD2,CASSLRSGTKDTQYF,TGTGCCAGTAGTCTCAGGAGCGGGACCAAAGATACGCAGTATTTT
TRBV6-6,-,TRBJ2-7,-,CASSYSGGRDNEQYF,TGTGCCAGCAGTTACTCGGGGGGGAGGGACAACGAGCAGTACTTC
TRBV19,-,TRBJ1-2,-,CASSPDAWAYGYTF,TGTGCCAGTAGCCCTGACGCATGGGCGTACGGCTACACCTTC
TRBV15,-,TRBJ2-3,-,CATSREGDFTDTQYF,TGTGCCACCAGCAGAGAAGGGGACTTCACAGATACGCAGTATTTT
TRBV6-5,-,TRBJ1-1,-,CASSYLRGGTEAFF,TGTGCCAGCAGTTACTTGAGGGGGGGGACTGAAGCTTTCTTT
TRBV19,few,TRBJ2-7,-,CASSPTGSYEQYF,TGTGCCAGTAGTCCTACCGGGAGCTACGAGCAGTACTTC
TRBV18,-,TRBJ2-7,TRBD1,CASSPWDSHEQYF,TGTGCCAGCTCACCGTGGGACAGCCACGAGCAGTACTTC
TRBV27,-,TRBJ1-1,-,CASSYRGYGTEAFF,TGTGCCAGCAGTTATAGGGGGTACGGCACTGAAGCTTTCTTT
TRBV18,-,TRBJ1-2,TRBD1,CASSRDRGGYTF,TGTGCCAGCTCACGCGACAGGGGTGGCTACACCTTC
TRBV6-5,-,TRBJ2-3,-,CASSTWTNTDTQYF,TGTGCCAGCAGTACCTGGACTAACACAGATACGCAGTATTTT
TRBV19,once,TRBJ2-7,-,CASSRRGHSGDEQYF,TGTGCCAGTAGCCGAAGGGGACATTCAGGGGACGAGCAGTACTTC
TRBV5-1,-,TRBJ1-1,TRBD1,CASGQGWNTEAFF,TGCGCCAGCGGACAGGGTTGGAACACTGAAGCTTTCTTT
TRBV5-1,-,TRBJ2-1,TRBD1,CASSLSRQGRPDNEQFF,TGCGCCAGCAGCTTAAGCCGACAGGGGCGCCCGGACAATGAGCAGTTCTTC
TRBV19,-,TRBJ1-2,-,CASRREDYGYTF,TGTGCCAGTAGGAGAGAAGACTATGGCTACACCTTC
TRBV11-2,-,TRBJ2-7,-,CASTRAPAPTYEQYF,TGTGCCAGCACCAGGGCTCCTGCGCCGACCTACGAGCAGTACTTC
TRBV5-5,-,TRBJ2-7,TRBD1,CASSFGGTGGHEQYF,TGTGCCAGCAGCTTTGGCGGGACAGGGGGTCACGAGCAGTACTTC